The clone carrying this T cell receptor (beta chain) was detected a few times. This specimen comes from a study of beta chain features in type 1 diabetes. The sequenced template was cDNA made from the entire isolated RNA. The table came from immunoSEQ multiplex PCR; TCRdb's copy has only in-frame clones and leaves some out. The repertoire includes about 930,000 clones, roughly 15% of them detected once, and about 0.025% sits in the top ten. CDR3 size: 20 residues. With 0 bases removed from V and 7 bases from J, the gap between germline ends came to 29 bases. Germline-derived CDR1 and CDR2 are LGHNA and YNFKEQ.

What was sequenced was naive CD4+ T cells from blood. The sequence came from a woman aged 18-29 years in good health. J is TRBJ2-3 and V is TRBV4-2, with a weak D call TRBD2 (6 bases). The DNA for the CDR3 is TGTGCCAGCAGCCAAGAGGCGGGAACCCGCCAAACCCGATCACTGAATACGCAGTATTTT. Translated: CASSQEAGTRQTRSLNTQYF.